These 5 T cell receptor beta chains share one sample of origin, sequenced in a study of blood T cells in healthy people across ages. A J-beta primer mix and a sample-barcoded 5' primer were used in a second PCR of roughly 6 to 12 cycles. TCRdb processed the 5' RACE reads anew with MiXCR; each CDR3 protein has one entry. The repertoire consists of under 750,000 distinct CDR3 sequences, with around 48% occurring once and the leading ten covering 20% to 25%. Sequenced input: blood. These receptors originate from a man older than 75 in good health.

A note on this clonotype: The junction does not match germline at one end; this may be a read error. The chain links TRBV20-1 to TRBJ1-4, with D unclear. Germline V gives CDR1 DFQATT, CDR2 SNEGSKA (reference sequence). This CDR3 spans 13 amino acids. The CDR3 coding sequence is TGCAGTGCTAGAGATTTTGGGAATGAAAAACCGTTTTTT. Translated: CSARDFGNEKPFF.

There are a few counts of this clonotype. V is TRBV6-2 or TRBV6-3 and J is TRBJ2-7; D not certain. Germline V gene sequence: CDR1 MNHEY, CDR2 SVGEGT. Trimming shortened V by 0 bases and J by 1 base, and 16 bases separated the two germline ends. This CDR3 comprises 17 residues. This CDR3 is CASSYSIKQALSYEQYF. CDR3 DNA: TGTGCCAGCAGTTACTCGATTAAACAAGCCCTTTCCTACGAGCAGTACTTC.

This clonotype was counted a few times. J is TRBJ1-2 and V is TRBV27; a possible D gene is TRBD1 (5 bases). V shed 4 bases and J shed 6 bases, with 15 bases lying between them. The CDR3 totals 14 residues. Per the germline V gene, CDR1 is MNHEY and CDR2 is SMNVEV (reference sequence). CDR3 in DNA: TGTGCCAGCAGTTCATTGGTCCTGGGGCATGGCTACACCTTC. Translated, it gives CASSSLVLGHGYTF.

The J gene is TRBJ2-1, the V gene TRBV20-1, with unresolved D. CDR3 length: 12 amino acids. V was pared by 3 bases and J by 9 bases, with 12 bases between. Looked up from germline, CDR1 is DFQATT and CDR2 is SNEGSKA (reference sequence). The CDR3 region is CSARRRLSEQFF. The CDR3 nucleotides read TGCAGTGCTAGGCGACGGCTATCTGAGCAGTTCTTC.

The chain joins TRBV7-9 to TRBJ2-1; D unresolved. This CDR3 comprises 15 residues. The V gene lost 1 base and the J gene lost 8 bases, with 15 bases spanning the gap. Germline V lookup: CDR1 SEHNR, CDR2 FQNEAQ (reference sequence). CDR3 nucleotide sequence: TGTGCCAGCAGCTTAGACCTAGGTCGGGCCTATGAGCAGTTCTTC. Translating gives CASSLDLGRAYEQFF.